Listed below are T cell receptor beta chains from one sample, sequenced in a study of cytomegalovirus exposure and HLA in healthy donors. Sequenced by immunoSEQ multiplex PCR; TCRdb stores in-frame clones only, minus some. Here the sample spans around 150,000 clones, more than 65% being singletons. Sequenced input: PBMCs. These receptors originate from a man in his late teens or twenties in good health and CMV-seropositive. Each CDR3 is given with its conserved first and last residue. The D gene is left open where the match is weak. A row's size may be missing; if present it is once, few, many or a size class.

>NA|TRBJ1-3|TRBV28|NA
TGTGCCACGCGATTAAGTCTCTCTGGAAACACCATATATTTT
CATRLSLSGNTIYF
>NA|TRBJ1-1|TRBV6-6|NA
TGTGCCAGCAGTTACTCGGCAGGGGACACTGAAGCTTTCTTT
CASSYSAGDTEAFF
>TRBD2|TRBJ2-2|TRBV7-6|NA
TGTGCCAGCAGCTTAGCCCCGCGGGAGGGCCCCGGGGAGCTGTTTTTT
CASSLAPREGPGELFF
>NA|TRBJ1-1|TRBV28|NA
TGTGCCAGCAGTGGGACTTACACTGAAGCTTTCTTT
CASSGTYTEAFF
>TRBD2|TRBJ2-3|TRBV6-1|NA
TGTTCTCTCGGGGTAGCGGGACATAGCACAGATACGCAGTATTTT
CSLGVAGHSTDTQYF
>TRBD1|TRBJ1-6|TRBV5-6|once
TGTGCCAGCAGCTTGGGGACAGGGTCTGTGAATTCACCCCTCCACTTT
CASSLGTGSVNSPLHF
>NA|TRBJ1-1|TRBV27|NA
TGTGCCAGCAGTTTAACGGTGAACACTGAAGCTTTCTTT
CASSLTVNTEAFF
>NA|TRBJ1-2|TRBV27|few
TGTGCCAGCAGTCAGGCAGGGAACTATGGCTACACCTTC
CASSQAGNYGYTF
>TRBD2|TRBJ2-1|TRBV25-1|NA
TGTGCCAGCAGTGACAGGACTAGCGGGAGGGGTGATGAGCAGTTCTTC
CASSDRTSGRGDEQFF
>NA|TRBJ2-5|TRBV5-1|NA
TGCGCCAGCAGCCCAACAGGGTCTCCCGAAGGGGCCCAGTACTTC
CASSPTGSPEGAQYF
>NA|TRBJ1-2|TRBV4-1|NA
TGCGCCAGCAGCCAAGAAGCAGGGTGGGGGGAAGGCTACACCTTC
CASSQEAGWGEGYTF
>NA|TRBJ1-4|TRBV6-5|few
TGTGCCAGCAGTTACTCGGGCAGGGTTAATGAAAAACTGTTTTTT
CASSYSGRVNEKLFF
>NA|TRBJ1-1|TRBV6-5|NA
TGTGCCAGCAGTTACGGGGACAATGAAGCTTTCTTT
CASSYGDNEAFF
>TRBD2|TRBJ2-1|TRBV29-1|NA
TGCAGCGTTCTAGCTAGCGGGGGTCTCTCCTACAATGAGCAGTTCTTC
CSVLASGGLSYNEQFF
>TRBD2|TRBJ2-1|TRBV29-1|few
TGCAGCGTTGAGGGGGAGGGCCGGGTCGACAATGAGCAGTTCTTC
CSVEGEGRVDNEQFF
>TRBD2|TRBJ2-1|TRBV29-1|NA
TGCAGCGTTGATAAGCCGGGAGGATGGGGTGTCGGGGAGCAGTTCTTC
CSVDKPGGWGVGEQFF
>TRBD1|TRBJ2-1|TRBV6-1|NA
TGTGCCAGCTATACCGGGACAGGGATCGATGAGCAGTTCTTC
CASYTGTGIDEQFF
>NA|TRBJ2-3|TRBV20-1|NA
TGCAGTGCTGACTTCGGGGATACGCAGTATTTT
CSADFGDTQYF
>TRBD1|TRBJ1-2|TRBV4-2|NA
TGTGCCAGCAGCCAAGATCACGGAGGGGGCCTAAGTCGCGCTGGCTACACCTTC
CASSQDHGGGLSRAGYTF
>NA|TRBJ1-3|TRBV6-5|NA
TGTGCCAGCAGTTACGACCGGGGCTCTGGAAACACCATATATTTT
CASSYDRGSGNTIYF
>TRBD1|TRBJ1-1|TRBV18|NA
TGTGCCAGCTCACCAAAGGACAGGTCCACTGAAGCTTTCTTT
CASSPKDRSTEAFF
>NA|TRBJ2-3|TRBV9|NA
TGTGCCAGCAGCCTCGACCCGACGGGAGATACGCAGTATTTT
CASSLDPTGDTQYF